This T cell receptor (beta chain) was sequenced during a study of neoadjuvant anti-PD-1 for oral cavity cancer. Germline CDR1 SGHDN, CDR2 FVKESK. The CDR3 length is 14 residues. V lost 5 bases, J lost 4 bases, and 12 bases lay in between. TCRdb's table, derived via immunoSEQ multiplex PCR, lists solely in-frame clones and lacks some. The repertoire holds fewer than 35,000 clones, with approximately 90% as singletons. This chain joins TRBV14 and TRBJ1-3; D is uncertain. Specimen: PBMCs, collected before nivolumab (anti-PD-1) treatment. The origin of this receptor is a person between 35 and 79 years old with oral cavity squamous cell carcinoma. CDR3: CASSLTETGNTIYF. DNA of the CDR3: TGTGCCAGCAGCTTAACAGAAACCGGAAACACCATATATTTT.